Sequencing of this T cell receptor beta chain was carried out in a study of glioma-infiltrating T cells. On the study more broadly: About a million peripheral T cells were targeted at 4.5- to 10-fold coverage.

Study outcomes and limitations: Only very few CDR3 sequences appeared in both tissue and blood. Signature shared blood CDR3 motifs were enriched in low-divergence and depleted in high-divergence patients.

To note about this clonotype: The antigen remains undetermined. Lacking the conserved final phenylalanine or tryptophan, this CDR3 likely reflects a read error.

TCR alpha and beta CDR3 regions were amplified from RNA using iRepertoire nested multiplex PCR. Tissue mRNA or PBMC total RNA, roughly 90-450 ng, went into one-step reverse transcription and amplification. Each CDR3 protein is one row after TCRdb ran MiXCR on the multiplex PCR reads. The profile shows more than 350,000 distinct CDR3 sequences, less than 50% of them singletons. The TCR originated in a human donor with low-grade glioma or glioblastoma, undergoing nonglioma brain surgery, or in good health (not recorded which). Sequencing was done on a sample of glioma tissue, nonneoplastic brain tissue, or PBMCs (not recorded which).

The CDR3 reads CASSRPARDGYTL. CDR3 DNA sequence: TGTGCCAGCAGTCGGCCGGCGAGGGATGGCTACACCCTC. V and J are TRBV28 and TRBJ1-2; the D is unclear. Germline assignment: CDR1 MDHEN and CDR2 SYDVKM. The CDR3 is 13 residues long. The V gene lost 5 bases and the J gene lost 6 bases, with 13 bases spanning the gap.